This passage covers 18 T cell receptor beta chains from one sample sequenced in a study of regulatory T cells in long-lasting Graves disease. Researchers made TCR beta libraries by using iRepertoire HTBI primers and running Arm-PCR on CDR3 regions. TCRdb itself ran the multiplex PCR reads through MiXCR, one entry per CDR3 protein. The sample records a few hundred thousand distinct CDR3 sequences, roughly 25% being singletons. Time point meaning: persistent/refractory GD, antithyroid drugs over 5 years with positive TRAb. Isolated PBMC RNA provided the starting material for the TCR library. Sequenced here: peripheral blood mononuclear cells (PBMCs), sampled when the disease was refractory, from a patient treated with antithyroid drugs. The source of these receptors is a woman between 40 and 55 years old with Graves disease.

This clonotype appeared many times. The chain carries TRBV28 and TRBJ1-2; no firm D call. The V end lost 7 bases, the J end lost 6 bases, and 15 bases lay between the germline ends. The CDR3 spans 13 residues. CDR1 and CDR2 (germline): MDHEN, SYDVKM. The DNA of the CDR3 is TGTGCCAGCAAGGTCCACCAAGGGAATGGCTACACCTTC. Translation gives CASKVHQGNGYTF.

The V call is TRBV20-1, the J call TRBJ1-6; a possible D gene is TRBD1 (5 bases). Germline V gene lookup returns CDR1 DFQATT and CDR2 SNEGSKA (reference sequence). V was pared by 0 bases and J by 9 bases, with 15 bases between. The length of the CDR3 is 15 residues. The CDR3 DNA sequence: TGCAGTGCTAGAGATCCGGGGGGACCAATTTCACCCCTCCACTTT. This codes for CSARDPGGPISPLHF.

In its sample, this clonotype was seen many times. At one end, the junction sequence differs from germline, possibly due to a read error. The CDR3 DNA is TGCGCCAGCAGTTATTCGAGGGGGACAGGGTACAATTCACCCCTCCACTTT. It translates to CASSYSRGTGYNSPLHF. The chain is built from TRBV6-5 and TRBJ1-6; 9 bases are a match to TRBD1. Germline V gene data show CDR1 as MNHEY and CDR2 as SVGAGI. The CDR3 length is 17 residues.

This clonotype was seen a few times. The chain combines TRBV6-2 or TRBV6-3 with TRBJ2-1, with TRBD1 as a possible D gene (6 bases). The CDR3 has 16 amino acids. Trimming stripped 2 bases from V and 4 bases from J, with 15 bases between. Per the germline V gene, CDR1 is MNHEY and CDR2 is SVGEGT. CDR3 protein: CASSYIRGRGYNEQFF. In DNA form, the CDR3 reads TGTGCCAGCAGTTACATCCGGGGCAGGGGATACAATGAGCAGTTCTTC.

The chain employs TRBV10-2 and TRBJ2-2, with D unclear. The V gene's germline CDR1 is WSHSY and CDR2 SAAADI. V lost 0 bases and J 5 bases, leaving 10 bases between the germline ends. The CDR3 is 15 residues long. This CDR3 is CASSESGWRTGELFF. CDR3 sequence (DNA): TGCGCCAGCAGTGAGTCGGGGTGGCGGACCGGGGAGCTGTTTTTT.

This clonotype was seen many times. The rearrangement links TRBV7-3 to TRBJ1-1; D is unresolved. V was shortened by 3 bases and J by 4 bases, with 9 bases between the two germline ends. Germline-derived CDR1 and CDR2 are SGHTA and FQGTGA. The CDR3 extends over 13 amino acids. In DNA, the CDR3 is TGTGCCAGCAGCTTTGGGGAGACCACTGAAGCTTTCTTT. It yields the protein CASSFGETTEAFF.

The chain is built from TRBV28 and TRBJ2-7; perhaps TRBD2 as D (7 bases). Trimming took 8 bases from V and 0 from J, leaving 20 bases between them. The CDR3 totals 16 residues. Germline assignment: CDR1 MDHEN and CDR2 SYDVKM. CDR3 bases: TGTGCCAGCTACGCCGGGGGGCTCTCAAGCTCCTACGAGCAGTACTTC. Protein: CASYAGGLSSSYEQYF.

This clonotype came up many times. CDR3 protein: CASNGVREGQIPETQYF. DNA of the CDR3: TGTGCCAGCAACGGCGTACGGGAGGGCCAAATTCCAGAGACCCAGTACTTC. This rearrangement joins TRBV28 to TRBJ2-5; 8 bases are shared with TRBD2. The CDR3 runs 17 residues. V dropped 7 bases and J dropped 4; count of bases not matched to a gene: 17. Germline V lookup: CDR1 MDHEN, CDR2 SYDVKM.

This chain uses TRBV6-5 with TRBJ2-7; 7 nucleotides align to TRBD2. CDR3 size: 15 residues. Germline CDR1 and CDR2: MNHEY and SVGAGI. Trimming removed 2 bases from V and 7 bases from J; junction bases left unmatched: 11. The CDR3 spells CASSYTVGGLIEQYF. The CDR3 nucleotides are TGTGCCAGCAGTTACACCGTGGGAGGGCTGATTGAGCAGTACTTC.

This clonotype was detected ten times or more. The CDR3 reads CASSTGTSGPVGTQYF. The CDR3 coding sequence is TGTGCCAGCAGTACCGGGACTAGCGGGCCGGTAGGGACCCAGTACTTC. V and J are TRBV28 and TRBJ2-5; 12 bases are shared with TRBD2. The CDR3 length is 16 residues. V was pared by 5 bases and J by 7 bases, with 11 bases of the junction left unmatched. Germline assignment: CDR1 MDHEN and CDR2 SYDVKM.

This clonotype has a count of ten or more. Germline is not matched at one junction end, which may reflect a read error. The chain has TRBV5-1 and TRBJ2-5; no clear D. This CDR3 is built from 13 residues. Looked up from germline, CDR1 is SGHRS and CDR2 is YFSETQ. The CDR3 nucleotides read TGTGCCAGCAGCCTGGCTATTCAAGAGACCCAGTACTTC. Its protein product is CASSLAIQETQYF.

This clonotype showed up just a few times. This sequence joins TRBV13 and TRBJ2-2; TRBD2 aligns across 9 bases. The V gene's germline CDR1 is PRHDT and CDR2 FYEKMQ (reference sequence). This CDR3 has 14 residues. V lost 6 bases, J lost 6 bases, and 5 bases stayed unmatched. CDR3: CASSGGGASGELFF. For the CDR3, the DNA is TGTGCCAGCAGTGGCGGGGGGGCGTCCGGGGAGCTGTTTTTT.

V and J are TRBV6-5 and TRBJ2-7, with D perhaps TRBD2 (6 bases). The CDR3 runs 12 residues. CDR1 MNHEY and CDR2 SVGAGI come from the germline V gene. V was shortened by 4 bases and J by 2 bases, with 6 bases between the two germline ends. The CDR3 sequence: CASSWTTYEQYF. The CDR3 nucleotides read TGTGCCAGCAGTTGGACTACCTACGAGCAGTACTTC.

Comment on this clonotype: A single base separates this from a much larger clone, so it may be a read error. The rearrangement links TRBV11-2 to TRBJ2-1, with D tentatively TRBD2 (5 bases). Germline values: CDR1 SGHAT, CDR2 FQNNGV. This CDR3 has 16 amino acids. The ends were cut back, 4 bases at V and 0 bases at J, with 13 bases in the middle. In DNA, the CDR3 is TGTGCCAGCAGCTCTCGGACTTCCAACTCCTACAATGAGCAGTTCTTC. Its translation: CASSSRTSNSYNEQFF.

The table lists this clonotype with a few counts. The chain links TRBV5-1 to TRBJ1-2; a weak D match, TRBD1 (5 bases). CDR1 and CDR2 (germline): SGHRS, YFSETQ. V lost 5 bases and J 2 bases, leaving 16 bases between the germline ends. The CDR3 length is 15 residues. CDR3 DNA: TGCGCCAGCAGAGTATACGGGGCTATGAACTATGGCTACACCTTC. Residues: CASRVYGAMNYGYTF.

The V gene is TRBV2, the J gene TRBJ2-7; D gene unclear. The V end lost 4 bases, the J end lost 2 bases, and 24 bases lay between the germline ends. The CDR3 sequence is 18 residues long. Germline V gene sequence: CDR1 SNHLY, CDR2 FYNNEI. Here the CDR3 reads CASSGVVRGGIPTYEQYF. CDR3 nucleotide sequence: TGTGCCAGCAGTGGGGTCGTTCGAGGTGGGATTCCCACCTACGAGCAGTACTTC.

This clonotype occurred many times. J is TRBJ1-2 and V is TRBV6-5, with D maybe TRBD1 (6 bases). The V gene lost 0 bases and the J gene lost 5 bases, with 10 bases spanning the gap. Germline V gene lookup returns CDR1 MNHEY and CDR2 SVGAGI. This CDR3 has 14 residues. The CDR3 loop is CASSYSTRGYGYTF. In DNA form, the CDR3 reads TGTGCCAGCAGTTACTCGACCAGGGGTTATGGCTACACCTTC.

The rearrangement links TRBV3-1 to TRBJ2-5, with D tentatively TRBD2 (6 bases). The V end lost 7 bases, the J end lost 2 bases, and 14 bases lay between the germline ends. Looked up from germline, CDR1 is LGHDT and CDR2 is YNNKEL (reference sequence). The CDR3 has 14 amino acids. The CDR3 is CASTLLSGQETQYF. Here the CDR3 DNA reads TGTGCCAGCACCCTTTTAAGCGGGCAAGAGACCCAGTACTTC.